A selection of T cell receptor beta chains follows, all from one sample in a study of T-cell reconstitution after alpha-beta-depleted transplantation in children. TCRdb reanalysed the PCR reads using MiXCR and keeps one entry per CDR3 protein. The sample consists of 450,000 to 550,000 distinct CDR3 sequences, 11% of them appearing once. The source material was PBMCs, mostly from graft donor cells, sampled 180 days after TCRalphabeta/CD19-depleted stem cell transplant. The receptors originated from a female patient aged 2-10 years who had a stem cell transplant for aplastic anemia, so the T cells may come from the graft donor. The CDR3 runs from the conserved cysteine through the conserved F or W. A D gene is named only where the DNA matches it firmly. Size is omitted from some rows. Given values are once, few, many or a class for expanded clones.

CDR3 DNA,CDR3 protein,V gene,J gene,D gene,clone size
TGCACTGCTAGTCGGGGTAACACCGGGGAGCTGTTTTTT,CTASRGNTGELFF,TRBV20-1,TRBJ2-2,-,once
TGTGCCAGCAACCTCGGGGGAGAGCAGCCCCAGCATTTT,CASNLGGEQPQHF,TRBV12-3/TRBV12-4,TRBJ1-5,-,-
TGTGCCAGCAGCCAAGAAAGAGCGGGGGGCACAGATACGCAGTATTTT,CASSQERAGGTDTQYF,TRBV4-2,TRBJ2-3,TRBD2,-
-,CASSFWPRLNSPLHF,TRBV7-2,TRBJ1-6,-,-
TGTGCCAGCAGCTTAGCGAAGGGATCGGACTATGGCTACACCTTC,CASSLAKGSDYGYTF,TRBV7-2,TRBJ1-2,-,-
TGTGCCAGCAGCCCGAGCCTGTACAATCAGCCCCAGCATTTT,CASSPSLYNQPQHF,TRBV7-8,TRBJ1-5,-,-
TGTGCCACCAGCAGAACCTTAAGCCGGGACCTAAGGGGTGGAGATACGCAGTATTTT,CATSRTLSRDLRGGDTQYF,TRBV15,TRBJ2-3,-,few
TGTGCCAGCAGCTCCAGCCACGTACGGGACTTTCCTCAAAGGGGGCAGTTCTTC,CASSSSHVRDFPQRGQFF,TRBV11-2,TRBJ2-1,-,once
TGTGCCAGCAGCTTAAGGTGGAAGGGGGGAGTTCAAGAGACCCAGTACTTC,CASSLRWKGGVQETQYF,TRBV7-6,TRBJ2-5,-,many
TGTGCCAGCAGCCACACGGGACAATACAATGAGCAGTTCTTC,CASSHTGQYNEQFF,TRBV7-9,TRBJ2-1,-,few
TGTGCCAGCGGGACGGGTTATAATTCACCCCTCCACTTT,CASGTGYNSPLHF,TRBV28,TRBJ1-6,-,-
TGTGCCAGCAGCTTAAACGGGCTCACCGGGGAGCTGTTTTTT,CASSLNGLTGELFF,TRBV7-3,TRBJ2-2,-,few
TGTGCCAGCAGACGGGGGGAGGGCTCCTACAATGAGCAGTTCTTC,CASRRGEGSYNEQFF,TRBV5-5,TRBJ2-1,TRBD2,-
TGCAGTGCTAGCAAAACAGGGGGGATTTCACCCCTCCACTTT,CSASKTGGISPLHF,TRBV20-1,TRBJ1-6,TRBD1,-
TGTGCCAGCAGTTCCCGGGCGGGATCCCTCTATGGCTACACCTTC,CASSSRAGSLYGYTF,TRBV12-3/TRBV12-4,TRBJ1-2,-,few